The entry below gives a single TCR beta chain sequence along with its context. This clone's antigen is unknown. No quality values exist for individual bases; no much larger clone is one base distant. V is trimmed back by 4 bases and J by 4 bases, and the junction contains 7 bases that no gene match accounts for. From its cysteine to its phenylalanine, the CDR3 spans 15 amino acids. CDR3 DNA is the only sequence kept; it has 45 bases, read in frame from the first base. Taken from the germline V gene, the CDR1 and CDR2 loops are SGHRS and YFSETQ. The sample originates from a study of blood T cell repertoires in COVID-19 (dated by TCRdb to about 2020). Describing the broader study: Samples from collaborators originated in the United States, Italy and Spain and spanned both the acute and convalescent phases of COVID-19. The repertoires were released in a freely available public database meant as a resource for research on the immune response to SARS-CoV-2. The material from the prospective study consisted of cDNA or gDNA derived from T cells, B-cell-depleted T cells, or PBMCs. The samples were drawn from the first 160 participants of the ongoing ImmuneRACE study and from more than 1,000 subjects provided by 6 global collaborators. The dataset comprised deeply sampled blood TCRbeta repertoires from subjects exposed to, actively infected with, or recovered from COVID-19. The sample metadata nearly always contained a de-identified subject ID, COVID-19 status, age in years and sex. Where available, HLA class I and class II types were obtained from metadata supplied by the sample provider rather than from assay-based typing.

General conclusions and limits of the study: The amount of clinical and demographic metadata varied by source and participant and was provided uncurated.

The immunoSEQ Assay, a bias-controlled multiplex PCR, was used to amplify TCRbeta CDR3 regions from genomic DNA. For the original study's pipeline: The number of nucleated cells in each sample was estimated from the amplification of reference gene primers within the assay. To quantify the absolute abundance of each unique TCRbeta CDR3 rearrangement, sequence reads were collapsed and filtered. Productive Simpson clonality was computed per sample as the square root of Simpson's diversity index over productive rearrangements. TCRdb stores this immuneACCESS table with in-frame sequences only. Part of the clones is absent; in the studies checked, under half of the shortfall reflects unresolved V genes, and no reason is known for the rest. V, J and clone size derive from that table, while D and trimming were established from the DNA sequence. Across this sample there are roughly 110,000 clones, with about 89% seen only once. About a fifth of the sample is taken by the ten largest.

Whole blood was collected in K2EDTA tubes by collaborating institutions according to the institutions' own protocols. For TCRbeta analysis, collaborators shipped samples in one of three forms: frozen whole blood, isolated PBMCs, or DNA extracted from either of those sample types. Sequenced: peripheral blood. The V and J segments used are TRBV5-1 and TRBJ2-7; 11 bases in the junction line up with TRBD2. This sequence originates from a human donor with acute or convalescent COVID-19. The donor label of this sample is uncertain. The nucleotides read TGCGCCAGCAGCGCCGAGACTAGCGGGATATACGAGCAGTACTTC. Its coded protein is CASSAETSGIYEQYF. Where the CDR3 stops, the reference TRBV5-1 and TRBJ2-7 genes take over; the full variable domain is KAGVTQTPRYLIKTRGQQVTLSCSPISGHRSVSWYQQTPGQGLQFLFEYFSETQRNKGNFPGRFSGRQFSNSRSEMNVSTLELGDSALYLCASSAETSGIYEQYFGPGTRLTVT.